Below are 6 T cell receptor beta chains sequenced from a single sample in a study of blood T cells in healthy people across ages. Through a sample-barcoded 5' primer and a J-beta primer mix, a second PCR was run for roughly 7 to 12 cycles. From the 5' RACE reads, TCRdb called clonotypes with MiXCR, one entry per CDR3 protein. Found here are about 970,000 distinct CDR3 sequences, roughly 47% of them singletons; the top ten hold roughly a fifth. Sample: blood. Every receptor here comes from a woman aged 60-70 years in good health.

The chain employs TRBV5-1 and TRBJ2-1; no definite D call. Per germline, CDR1 SGHRS and CDR2 YFSETQ. The CDR3 spans 14 residues. V lost 0 bases and J 7 bases, leaving 11 bases between the germline ends. Written as DNA, the CDR3 is TGCGCCAGCAGCTTGGTCCTAGGCCAAAATGAGCAGTTCTTC. Amino acids: CASSLVLGQNEQFF.

The chain links TRBV6-1 to TRBJ1-2, with D unclear. Germline V CDR1 and CDR2: MNHNS, SASEGT. CDR3 length: 12 amino acids. The V gene lost 10 bases and the J gene lost 0 bases, with 9 bases spanning the gap. The CDR3: CATILSNYGYTF. In DNA form, the CDR3 reads TGTGCCACCATCCTGTCTAACTATGGCTACACCTTC.

This clonotype appeared a few times. The gene calls are TRBV12-3 or TRBV12-4 and TRBJ1-2; D call uncertain. The CDR3 spans 15 residues. V shed 5 bases and J shed 5 bases, with 18 bases lying between them. The CDR3 nucleotides read TGTGCCAGCAGTACCCCGGAAGGAGATCGGTATGGCTACACCTTC. Translating it yields CASSTPEGDRYGYTF.

The chain recombines TRBV4-2 with TRBJ2-3; D possibly matches TRBD1 or TRBD2 (7 bases each). With 1 base removed from V and 5 bases from J, the gap between germline ends came to 25 bases. CDR1 and CDR2 from the germline V gene are LGHNA and YNFKEQ. This CDR3 contains 19 residues. The CDR3 DNA is TGTGCCAGCAGCCAAGTAAGCCAGCCAGGGGGAGGGCTGAGAGATACGCAGTATTTT. Protein sequence: CASSQVSQPGGGLRDTQYF.

The sample holds one count of this clonotype. The chain joins TRBV29-1 to TRBJ2-7; no reliable D call. Per germline, CDR1 SQVTM and CDR2 ANQGSEA. The CDR3 consists of 15 residues. Between the trimmed V and J ends, which lost 7 bases and 4 bases, there was a span of 23 bases. The DNA of the CDR3 is TGCAGCGGAGCGAGATCGGCCCCCCCCGTATACGAGCAGTACTTC. It yields the protein CSGARSAPPVYEQYF.

The chain is built from TRBV29-1 and TRBJ2-5; possible D gene TRBD2, 5 bases. Per the germline V gene, CDR1 is SQVTM and CDR2 is ANQGSEA. This CDR3 has 12 residues. Deletions cut 4 bases from V and 4 bases from J, with 10 bases between. The DNA for the CDR3 is TGCAGCGTTGCTGAGGAGGCAGAGACCCAGTACTTC. Encoded protein: CSVAEEAETQYF.